What follows describes a single TCR beta chain. Its antigen is unknown. The data belong to a study of regulatory T cells in long-lasting Graves disease. Researchers made TCR beta libraries by using iRepertoire HTBI primers and running Arm-PCR on CDR3 regions. TCRdb fed the multiplex PCR reads into MiXCR, producing one record per CDR3 protein. Found here are 680,000 or so distinct CDR3 sequences, approximately 15% of them singletons; the top ten hold about 17%. Time point meaning: newly diagnosed GD, antithyroid drugs for less than 3 months. RNA extracted from PBMCs served as the sequencing template. Broader study findings: Persistent Graves' patients had lower TCR diversity than newly diagnosed ones.

This sample was shared with a second study, whose subject was T cells in Graves' hyperthyroidism and ophthalmopathy. Turning to that study: It was considered stable Graves' hyperthyroidism when ophthalmopathy did not progress within 18 months.

The TCR sequence derives from a woman aged 25 to 39 with Graves disease. The sample in question was peripheral blood mononuclear cells (PBMCs), obtained at new diagnosis, from a patient treated with antithyroid drugs.

The CDR3 protein is CASSHGQGGHGYTF. The CDR3 DNA sequence: TGCGCCAGCAGCCACGGACAGGGAGGGCATGGCTACACCTTC. This chain joins TRBV5-1 and TRBJ1-2; TRBD1 matches at 8 bases. The CDR3 covers 14 residues. The J segment lost 6 bases and the V segment lost 4 bases, leaving 8 bases of the junction unmatched. Per the germline V gene, CDR1 is SGHRS and CDR2 is YFSETQ.